The 18 T cell receptor beta chains presented below share a single source sample, sequenced in a study of blood T cell repertoires in COVID-19. TCRdb's copy holds only in-frame clones and misses some; the assay was immunoSEQ multiplex PCR. In the table there are 200,000 to 300,000 clones, roughly 87% of which are singletons. Sequencing was carried out using PBMCs or T cells enriched from blood (not recorded which). These receptors originate from a woman in her 30s with acute COVID-19.

This clone was detected only a few times. The same CDR3 also results from other DNA sequences found in this sample. The chain couples TRBV6-5 to TRBJ1-2; 7 bases are shared with TRBD1. From germline, CDR1 is MNHEY and CDR2 SVGAGI. J lost 0 bases, V lost 5 bases, and 3 bases had no gene match. This CDR3 has 14 amino acids. The CDR3 loop reads CASSRDRANYGYTF. The CDR3 DNA is TGTGCCAGCAGTCGTGACAGGGCTAACTATGGCTACACCTTC.

This rearrangement joins TRBV3-1 (or the pseudogene TRBV3-2) to TRBJ2-3; D remains unclear. Trimming pared 4 bases from V and 2 bases from J, leaving 10 bases between. The germline CDR1 and CDR2 sequences are LGHDT and YNNKEL (reference sequence). The CDR3 totals 14 residues. CDR3 coding DNA: TGTGCCAGCAGCCGCCGAGAATACACAGATACGCAGTATTTT. Amino acid sequence: CASSRREYTDTQYF.

V usage is TRBV27 and J usage is TRBJ2-1, with 13 nucleotides matching TRBD2. The CDR3 loop spans 14 amino acids. The junction had 2 bases not matched to a gene; V was cut back by 5 bases and J by 7 bases. Germline V lookup: CDR1 MNHEY, CDR2 SMNVEV (reference sequence). The CDR3 reads CASSRGLAGNEQFF. CDR3 coding DNA: TGTGCCAGCAGTAGGGGACTAGCGGGGAATGAGCAGTTCTTC.

The CDR3 loop reads CASSLNTGGAEKLFF. The CDR3 nucleotides are TGTGCCAGCAGCCTAAATACAGGGGGCGCTGAAAAACTGTTTTTT. This chain connects TRBV7-9 to TRBJ1-4; 9 bases agree with TRBD1. J lost 7 bases, V lost 5 bases, and 8 bases had no gene match. This CDR3 spans 15 amino acids. CDR1 is SEHNR, CDR2 FQNEAQ, per germline (reference sequence).

V usage is TRBV6-6 and J usage is TRBJ2-7; tentatively, D is TRBD2 (5 bases). The V gene's germline CDR1 is MNHNY and CDR2 SVGAGI (reference sequence). Trimming left V 7 bases short and J 7 bases short, with 20 bases between. CDR3 size: 14 residues. The CDR3 coding sequence is TGTGCCAGCACCAGGAATTGGCGGGTGTCTGAGCAGTACTTC. Its translation is CASTRNWRVSEQYF.

This rearrangement joins TRBV4-3 to TRBJ2-5; 9 nucleotides match TRBD1. Germline-derived CDR1 and CDR2 are LGHNA and YSLEER. This CDR3 is built from 15 residues. The J segment lost 2 bases and the V segment lost 3 bases, leaving 4 bases of the junction unmatched. The CDR3 reads CASSQDDRGQETQYF. CDR3 nucleotides: TGCGCCAGCAGCCAGGATGACAGGGGGCAAGAGACCCAGTACTTC.

The rearrangement uses TRBV11-2 and TRBJ1-1, with D unresolved. Per germline, CDR1 SGHAT and CDR2 FQNNGV. V lost 7 bases and J 6 bases, leaving 12 bases between the germline ends. This CDR3 comprises 12 residues. DNA of the CDR3: TGTGCCAGCACCTCTGACAACCCTGAAGCTTTCTTT. It yields the protein CASTSDNPEAFF.

This clone was seen only once. The V gene is TRBV3-1 (or the pseudogene TRBV3-2), the J gene TRBJ2-1; 9 nucleotides line up with TRBD2. The CDR3 extends over 15 amino acids. Germline CDR1 LGHDT, CDR2 YNNKEL (reference sequence). Trimming took 3 bases from V and 5 from J; bases not matched to a gene: 5. The CDR3 coding sequence is TGTGCCAGCAGCCAGGGGCTAGCGGGGAACAATGAGCAGTTCTTC. Translating gives CASSQGLAGNNEQFF.

The CDR3 nucleotides read TGTGCCAGAGACAGGGGGGGGGAGACCCAGTACTTC. Translation gives CARDRGGETQYF. The genes are TRBV2 and TRBJ2-5; TRBD1 matches at 9 bases. Unmatched junction bases numbered 4, after V lost 9 bases and J lost 5 bases. This CDR3 spans 12 amino acids. In germline, CDR1 is SNHLY, CDR2 FYNNEI.

The chain links TRBV2 to TRBJ1-5; possibly TRBD1 for D (5 bases). In germline, CDR1 is SNHLY, CDR2 FYNNEI. The CDR3 runs 15 residues. Trimming removed 4 bases at V and 6 bases at J, with 16 bases between. The chain's CDR3 is CASSVGRVTGQPQHF. The DNA for the CDR3 is TGTGCCAGCAGTGTTGGCAGGGTGACTGGTCAGCCCCAGCATTTT.

The rearrangement joins TRBV7-2 to TRBJ1-2; the D gene is possibly TRBD1 (6 bases). V was pared by 4 bases and J by 4 bases, with 16 bases between. Germline values: CDR1 SGHTA, CDR2 FQGNSA. This CDR3 contains 15 residues. The CDR3 sequence: CASSSYTTGLYGYTF. CDR3 in DNA: TGTGCCAGCAGCTCTTACACAACAGGGCTCTATGGCTACACCTTC.

The V gene is TRBV5-4, the J gene TRBJ1-5; D call uncertain. The CDR3 runs 13 residues. The germline gives CDR1 SGHNT, CDR2 YYREEE (reference sequence). Between the trimmed V and J ends, which lost 0 bases and 4 bases, there was a span of 5 bases. The CDR3 sequence: CASSLDLNQPQHF. Written as DNA, the CDR3 is TGTGCCAGCAGCTTGGATTTAAATCAGCCCCAGCATTTT.

The gene calls are TRBV9 and TRBJ1-6, with 8 nucleotides matching TRBD1. The CDR3 is 16 amino acids. V gave up 0 bases and J gave up 10 bases; unmatched junction bases: 9. Germline loops: CDR1 SGDLS, CDR2 YYNGEE. This chain's CDR3 is CASSVGRNRGWSPLHF. CDR3 coding DNA: TGTGCCAGCAGCGTAGGGAGAAACAGGGGGTGGTCACCCCTCCACTTT.

This chain joins TRBV10-1 and TRBJ2-3, with TRBD1 matching over 8 bases. In germline, CDR1 is WNHNN, CDR2 SYGVQD (reference sequence). The CDR3 extends over 16 amino acids. The V and J ends lost 5 bases and 0 bases, in that order; junction bases with no gene match: 7. CDR3 DNA: TGCGCCAGCAGTAAAAACAGGGGGTCTAGCACAGATACGCAGTATTTT. This translates into CASSKNRGSSTDTQYF.

The chain combines TRBV21-1 with TRBJ2-1; the D call of TRBD2 is as the table states it, not checked on the DNA. TRBV21-1 is an annotated pseudogene. This CDR3 contains 13 residues. DNA of the CDR3: TGTGCCAGCAGCAAAGACGGGAACAATGAGCAGTTCTTC. This translates into CASSKDGNNEQFF.

This chain connects TRBV11-3 to TRBJ2-2; D is ambiguous. Trimming cost V 4 bases and J 7 bases, with 10 bases left between them. This CDR3 spans 13 amino acids. CDR1 is SGHNT and CDR2 is YENEEA in the germline V gene. In DNA form, the CDR3 reads TGTGCCAGCAGCTCGAATCCCAGCGGGGAGCTGTTTTTT. Translation gives CASSSNPSGELFF.

V and J are TRBV4-1 and TRBJ1-3, with a tentative D call TRBD1 (5 bases). This CDR3 has 13 residues. Germline V lookup: CDR1 MGHRA, CDR2 YSYEKL. V was pared by 0 bases and J by 7 bases, with 7 bases between. This chain's CDR3 is CASSQEEGNTIYF. CDR3 sequence (DNA): TGCGCCAGCAGCCAAGAGGAGGGGAACACCATATATTTT.

The table lists this clone with a count of one. The chain employs TRBV29-1 and TRBJ1-1; 7 bases are shared with TRBD1. The CDR3 sequence is 14 residues long. Trimming cost V 6 bases and J 2 bases; bases outside gene matches: 9. Germline V lookup: CDR1 SQVTM, CDR2 ANQGSEA. This CDR3 is CSVRAGTENTEAFF. The CDR3, as DNA: TGCAGCGTGAGAGCCGGGACAGAAAACACTGAAGCTTTCTTT.